A single sample gave rise to the 19 T cell receptor beta chains below, sequenced in a study of shared clonotypes between healthy human individuals. Naive CD8 cells lacked CD45RO, underwent positive selection for CCR7 and left out terminally differentiated effector memory CD45RA+ cells. Assay used: immunoSEQ multiplex PCR; TCRdb lists only in-frame clones, some missing. Here the sample spans 550,000 to 650,000 clones, approximately 96% being singletons. Specimen: naive CD8+ T cells sorted from blood. These receptors were obtained from a woman in her 30s in good health.

This chain uses TRBV11-2 with TRBJ2-1, with TRBD2 identical over 11 bases. CDR3 length: 15 residues. From germline, CDR1 is SGHAT and CDR2 FQNNGV. Germline trimming cut 8 bases from V and 0 bases from J; bases unmatched to any gene: 3. The CDR3 DNA reads TGTGCCAGCCGTAGCGGGAGGGCCTCCTACAATGAGCAGTTCTTC. Amino acid sequence: CASRSGRASYNEQFF.

This rearrangement joins TRBV7-9 to TRBJ1-2; D gene unclear. CDR1 is SEHNR and CDR2 is FQNEAQ in the germline V gene (reference sequence). This CDR3 is built from 16 residues. V gave up 7 bases and J gave up 4 bases, with 22 bases separating them. CDR3 amino acids: CASTSSMWEAGYGYTF. The CDR3 DNA is TGTGCCAGCACCTCATCCATGTGGGAAGCGGGCTATGGCTACACCTTC.

J is TRBJ1-2 and V is TRBV11-3, with 8 bases identical to TRBD1. Germline lookup yields CDR1 SGHNT and CDR2 YENEEA. This CDR3 region has 17 residues. The junction had 14 bases not matched to a gene; V was cut back by 4 bases and J by 4 bases. The CDR3 protein is CASSSRGPTTGAYGYTF. Written as DNA, the CDR3 is TGTGCCAGCAGCTCTCGCGGGCCCACGACAGGGGCCTATGGCTACACCTTC.

The rearrangement joins TRBV28 to TRBJ2-5, with 10 bases identical to TRBD1. The CDR3 length is 19 residues. Germline assignment: CDR1 MDHEN and CDR2 SYDVKM. V lost 4 bases and J lost 4; bases outside the gene matches: 18. CDR3 in amino acids: CASSSYFIGTGVHRETQYF. In DNA, the CDR3 is TGTGCCAGCAGTTCCTATTTCATAGGGACAGGGGTGCACAGAGAGACCCAGTACTTC.

This rearrangement joins TRBV19 to TRBJ2-7; 12 nucleotides align to TRBD2. The V gene end was trimmed by 2 bases and the J gene end by 0 bases; junction bases not matched to a gene: 5. Germline CDR1 reads LNHDA; CDR2 reads SQIVND (reference sequence). This CDR3 contains 17 residues. This CDR3 reads CASSILAGGPGSYEQYF. The CDR3 nucleotides are TGTGCCAGTAGTATACTAGCGGGAGGGCCTGGCTCCTACGAGCAGTACTTC.

The chain couples TRBV7-9 to TRBJ2-7; 7 bases are shared with TRBD1. The CDR3 loop spans 14 amino acids. J lost 0 bases, V lost 4 bases, and 3 bases had no gene match. Germline assignment: CDR1 SEHNR and CDR2 FQNEAQ (reference sequence). CDR3 region: CASSSGTDSYEQYF. The DNA of the CDR3 is TGTGCCAGCAGCTCCGGGACAGACTCCTACGAGCAGTACTTC.

This clone was detected once. This chain uses TRBV6-5 with TRBJ2-7; the D gene is possibly TRBD1 (5 bases). Deletions cut 6 bases from V and 1 base from J, with 10 bases between. CDR1 is MNHEY and CDR2 is SVGAGI in the germline V gene. The CDR3 runs to 13 residues. CDR3 DNA: TGTGCCAGCAGCACCGACAGTTCCTACGAGCAGTACTTC. This codes for CASSTDSSYEQYF.

This chain links TRBV10-2 with TRBJ2-7; 9 bases map to TRBD2. Germline V gives CDR1 WSHSY, CDR2 SAAADI. CDR3 size: 14 residues. J lost 4 bases, V lost 7 bases, and 8 bases had no gene match. The CDR3 reads CASKGAGGPYEQYF. As DNA, the CDR3 is TGCGCCAGCAAAGGGGCGGGAGGGCCTTACGAGCAGTACTTC.

The V and J genes are TRBV2 and TRBJ1-1; 10 bases are a match to TRBD1. This CDR3 has 16 amino acids. The germline V gene has CDR1 SNHLY and CDR2 FYNNEI. After removal of 6 bases from V and 6 bases from J, the junction contained 13 bases not matched to a gene. This CDR3 is CASRNSPGTGVAEAFF. DNA of the CDR3: TGTGCCAGCAGGAACTCCCCCGGGACAGGGGTCGCTGAAGCTTTCTTT.

The chain couples TRBV4-2 to TRBJ2-7; 7 nucleotides match TRBD1. The junction had 8 bases not matched to a gene; V was cut back by 5 bases and J by 1 base. Germline CDR1 and CDR2: LGHNA and YNFKEQ. This CDR3 has 15 residues. CDR3 coding DNA: TGTGCCAGCAGCGTCGACAGGGATATTTCCTACGAGCAGTACTTC. Protein: CASSVDRDISYEQYF.

A remark on this clone: One junction end does not reproduce the germline sequence, and a read error may be involved. Other DNA sequences in this sample translate to the same CDR3. The chain joins TRBV11-2 to TRBJ2-1; 7 bases agree with TRBD2. The length of the CDR3 is 14 residues. From germline, CDR1 is SGHAT and CDR2 FQNNGV. In nucleotides, the CDR3 is TGTGCCAGCAGTTTAGCGGGCTCCTACAATGAGCAGTTCTTC. Translation: CASSLAGSYNEQFF.

Only one count was recorded for this clone. The rearrangement uses TRBV2 and TRBJ2-2, with TRBD2 identical over 12 bases. Trimming removed 7 bases from V and 7 bases from J; junction bases left unmatched: 4. From germline, CDR1 is SNHLY and CDR2 FYNNEI. The CDR3 has 14 residues. The CDR3 DNA sequence: TGTGCCAGCATTCTGACTAGCGGGGGCGGGGAGCTGTTTTTT. This codes for CASILTSGGGELFF.

This clone was detected only once. This same CDR3 is encoded by further DNA sequences in the sample. J is TRBJ2-7 and V is TRBV27; 9 bases map to TRBD1. Per germline, CDR1 MNHEY and CDR2 SMNVEV (reference sequence). V was clipped by 3 bases and J by 4 bases; unmatched bases: 7. The CDR3 loop spans 15 amino acids. The CDR3 here is CASSLLTGGSYEQYF. The CDR3, as DNA: TGTGCCAGCAGTTTGCTGACAGGGGGGTCATACGAGCAGTACTTC.

This chain joins TRBV15 and TRBJ1-1; the D is unclear. The CDR3 sequence is 11 residues long. Trimming left V 5 bases short and J 4 bases short, with 5 bases between. The germline V gene encodes CDR1 LNHNV and CDR2 YYDKDF (reference sequence). CDR3 region: CATSHSTEAFF. The CDR3 DNA reads TGTGCCACCAGCCACAGCACTGAAGCTTTCTTT.

This sequence joins TRBV4-1 and TRBJ1-4; 7 bases agree with TRBD1. V shed 1 base, J shed 3 bases, and the junction held 8 bases outside the gene matches. CDR1 MGHRA and CDR2 YSYEKL come from the germline V gene. The CDR3 extends over 17 amino acids. The CDR3 DNA follows: TGCGCCAGCAGCCAAGCCTCAAGGGGGCAGGCTAATGAAAAACTGTTTTTT. It specifies CASSQASRGQANEKLFF.

The V and J genes are TRBV25-1 and TRBJ1-2; no definite D call. Germline V gene lookup returns CDR1 MGHDK and CDR2 SYGVNS. The CDR3 is made up of 15 amino acids. Trimming removed 6 bases at V and 0 bases at J, with 14 bases between. CDR3 sequence reads: CASSPGLVANYGYTF. Written as DNA, the CDR3 is TGTGCCAGCAGCCCCGGGTTAGTAGCTAACTATGGCTACACCTTC.

The chain recombines TRBV14 with TRBJ2-7; either TRBD1 or TRBD2 may fit D (5 bases each). Between the trimmed V and J ends, which lost 4 bases and 7 bases, there was a span of 14 bases. Germline lookup yields CDR1 SGHDN and CDR2 FVKESK. CDR3 size: 13 residues. CDR3 DNA: TGTGCCAGCAGCCCAAGGGGAGAGTGGGAGCAGTACTTC. Its protein product is CASSPRGEWEQYF.

The chain joins TRBV5-1 to TRBJ2-1; D is unclear. Trimming cost V 4 bases and J 5 bases, with 7 bases left between them. CDR3 size: 12 residues. CDR1 and CDR2 from the germline V gene are SGHRS and YFSETQ. The CDR3: CASSTENNEQFF. The CDR3 region has the DNA TGCGCCAGCAGCACCGAAAACAATGAGCAGTTCTTC.

This clone has a single count. The chain joins TRBV27 to TRBJ2-3; no clear D. Trimming pared 3 bases from V and 6 bases from J, leaving 10 bases between. The germline V gene encodes CDR1 MNHEY and CDR2 SMNVEV (reference sequence). The CDR3 contains 13 residues. The CDR3 DNA follows: TGTGCCAGCAGTTTTTCGACTGCGGATACGCAGTATTTT. Protein sequence: CASSFSTADTQYF.